This T cell receptor (beta chain) stems from a study of TIL therapy for anti-PD-1-resistant metastatic lung cancer. Turning to the study itself: Median tumor PD-L1 proportion score was roughly 5.8%.

Germline V gives CDR1 LGHNA, CDR2 YNFKEQ. V dropped 0 bases and J dropped 6 bases, with 18 bases sitting between them. This CDR3 comprises 16 residues. This clone is classed as medium-sized. The immunoSEQ assay was v3. Here immunoSEQ multiplex PCR was the method, and the copy in TCRdb shows in-frame clones only, minus some. The table shows thousands of clones, with almost 65% occurring only once. Time point of the sample: pre-treatment sample, taken before nivolumab and TIL therapy. Pleural nodules or supraclavicular lymph nodes made up most of the excised metastases sampled. Tumors were harvested before any PD-1/PD-L1 blockade.

The chain carries TRBV4-2 and TRBJ2-7; TRBD2 might be the D (5 bases). The sequencing here drew on tumor tissue, taken at baseline. The clonotype was recovered from a man between 65 and 79 years old with non-small cell lung cancer. CDR3 nucleotides: TGTGCCAGCAGCCAAGAAAGTGGGTGGGAGTCGGCCGAGCAGTACTTC. Translation gives CASSQESGWESAEQYF.